This T cell receptor beta chain was identified during a study of Siglec-9 on CD8 T cells in melanoma. This clone was seen a single time. Its specificity is not known. Other nucleotide sequences in the sample specify the same CDR3. Trimming cost V 3 bases and J 5 bases, with 10 bases left between them. This CDR3 is 12 amino acids long. The V gene's germline CDR1 is SQVTM and CDR2 ANQGSEA. Findings and caveats of the study: In melanoma tumors, a Siglec-9-marked effector memory CD8+ subset reportedly appeared to accumulate.

The assay was immunoSEQ multiplex PCR, and TCRdb's table has in-frame clones only and misses some. The sample records more than 30,000 clones, roughly 80% being singletons. This TCR came from a human donor in good health. The V gene is TRBV29-1, the J gene TRBJ1-1, with D uncertain. Sequencing used Siglec-9- CD8+ T cells sorted from blood. CDR3 nucleotide sequence: TGCAGCGTTGAGGGTTTAGGTACTGAAGCTTTCTTT. Protein: CSVEGLGTEAFF.